This T cell receptor (beta chain) was found in a study of shared clonotypes between healthy human individuals (dated by TCRdb to the early 2020s). About the full investigation: A few men and two women, aged 18 to 49 years, made up the cohort. For each donor, three plates each were used for CD4 naive and CD4 memory, two plates were used for CD8 naive, and one plate was used for CD8 memory. Blood TCR repertoires of about 5 healthy adults were deeply sequenced to estimate repertoire size and the extent of clonotype sharing between individuals. Libraries were prepared and TCR repertoires were sequenced by different laboratories using diverse techniques, in order to increase sequencing depth and limit assay-specific biases. Leukapheresis yielded between about 0.9 and 9 billion PBMCs per donor. Broad study findings and their caveats: Incomplete sequencing was indicated by rarefaction of sorted-subset datasets, despite the large sequencing depth. Clonotypes shared by all four sorted-subset donors showed higher generation probabilities than non-shared clonotypes. Estimated clonotype richness was generally larger for naive than for memory subsets. Pairwise subsampling led to the expectation that sequencing depth would affect the degree of clonotype sharing among donors. Sampling was restricted to blood, and TCR repertoires in tissue are likely to differ from TCR repertoires in blood. When several donors were compared, the shared fraction of clonotypes was around 5% for naive CD4, approximately 3.3% for naive CD8, 2.3% for memory CD4, and around 0.4% for memory CD8. Because the study included only a small number of donors, the genetic and exposure-history diversity represented was limited.

The germline V gene encodes CDR1 SNHLY and CDR2 FYNNEI. V loses 4 bases at its end and J loses 8 bases; junction bases beyond the gene matches: 11. Its CDR3 holds 15 amino acids, cysteine through phenylalanine. Only CDR3 DNA remains: 45 bases, in frame from the first base. On this clone itself: Its cognate antigen has yet to be identified. No per-base quality is available; no much larger clone lies one base away.

The donors were healthy, HIV-negative adults who had no recently reported acute infections or vaccinations. Every donor was a Caucasian adult living in Nashville, Tennessee, USA. CD4+ T cells were enriched through magnetic negative selection, after which naive cells were positively selected on CD45RA and the remaining negative fraction served as the memory subset. Blood was collected by leukapheresis, and PBMCs were isolated by Ficoll-Histopaque density gradient centrifugation and then cryopreserved in liquid nitrogen vapor phase. Analytical flow cytometry was used to check the purity and quantity of every magnetically sorted T cell population. Each sorted fraction had its genomic DNA isolated and then quantified by UV absorbance on a Nanodrop 2000c. Using the deep immunoSEQ assay, TCR CDR3 regions were amplified from genomic DNA by multiplex PCR. Genomic DNA extracted from each cell subset was distributed evenly over all wells of several immunoSEQ 96-well plates, and each plate served as one replicate. For sorted subsets, roughly 190 ng of genomic DNA, equivalent to 30,000 or so T cell genomes, went into each replicate PCR. Purified libraries were quantified with a Qubit 3.0 fluorometer, sized on a Bioanalyzer 2100, and re-quantified with the KAPA Library Quantification kit. A separate single-read 150-cycle Illumina NextSeq 550 flow cell was used to sequence each immunoSEQ 96-well plate. In the authors' own workflow: Because the immunoSEQ output included only junctional sequences and no quality scores, the filtering could not be the same as the filtering used for full-length reads. Sequences were annotated with PyIR, a Python wrapper for IgBLAST v1.9, using IMGT germline references to assign V/J genes and CDR3. Reads were removed for weak V/J assignments (E-value above 1e-6), missing CDR3, stop codons, out-of-frame junctions, or ambiguous translated residues. V3J clonotypes were defined as sequences sharing the same inferred V gene, J gene, and CDR3 amino acid sequence. Percentage overlap between repertoires was calculated by dividing the number of shared unique clonotypes by the size of the smaller repertoire. Repertoire richness was assessed with RTK rarefaction, the Chao1 estimator, and Recon v2.1 estimates of unobserved clonotypes. OLGA was used to compute generation probabilities for all TCRbeta clonotypes that the gDNA method yielded from a handful of donors. TCRdb took this table from immuneACCESS and kept in-frame rearrangements with V and J called. Such tables lack part of the clones; where checked against another copy, unresolved V genes explain under half of the gap, and the rest is unexplained. V, J and clone size were drawn from that table, and D and trimming were deduced from the DNA. For this sample there are around 720,000 clones; around 73% appear just once. The top ten constitute 1.5% to 2% of the sample.

Source material: memory CD4+ T cells sorted from blood. This sample's cell subset or site label indicates: CD45RA-negative fraction. The TCR was taken from a woman aged 25 to 39 in good health. This chain joins TRBV2 to TRBJ2-1, and 7 junctional nucleotides match TRBD2. The DNA is as follows: TGTGCCAGCAGTGTGGCCAGCGGGATGGAATATGAGCAGTTCTTC. Translation gives CASSVASGMEYEQFF.